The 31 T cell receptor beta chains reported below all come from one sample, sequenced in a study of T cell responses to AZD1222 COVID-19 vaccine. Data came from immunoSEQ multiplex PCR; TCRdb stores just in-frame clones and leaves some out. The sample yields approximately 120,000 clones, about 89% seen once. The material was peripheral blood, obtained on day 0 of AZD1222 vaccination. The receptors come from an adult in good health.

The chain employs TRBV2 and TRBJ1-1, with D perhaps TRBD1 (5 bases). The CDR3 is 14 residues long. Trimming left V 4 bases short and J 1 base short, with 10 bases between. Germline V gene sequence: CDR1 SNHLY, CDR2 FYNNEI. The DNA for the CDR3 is TGTGCCAGCAGTGGGTCAGGGAAGAACACTGAAGCTTTCTTT. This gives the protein CASSGSGKNTEAFF.

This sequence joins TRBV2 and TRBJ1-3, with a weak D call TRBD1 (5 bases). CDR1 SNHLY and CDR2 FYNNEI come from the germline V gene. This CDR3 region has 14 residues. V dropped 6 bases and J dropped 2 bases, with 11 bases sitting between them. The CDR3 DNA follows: TGTGCCAGCAGCGCAGGGAGCGCTGGAAACACCATATATTTT. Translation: CASSAGSAGNTIYF.

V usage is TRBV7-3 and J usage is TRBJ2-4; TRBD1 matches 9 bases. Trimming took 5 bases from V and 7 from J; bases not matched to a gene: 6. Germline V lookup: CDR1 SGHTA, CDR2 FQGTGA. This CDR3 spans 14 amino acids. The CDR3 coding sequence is TGTGCCAGCAGCACCGGGACAGGGACGAACATTCAGTACTTC. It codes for CASSTGTGTNIQYF.

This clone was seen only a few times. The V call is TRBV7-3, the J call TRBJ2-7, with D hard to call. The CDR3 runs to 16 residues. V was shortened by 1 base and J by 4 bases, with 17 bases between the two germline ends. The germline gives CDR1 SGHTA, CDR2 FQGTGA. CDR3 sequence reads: CASSLKGRCFPYEQYF. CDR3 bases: TGTGCCAGCAGCTTAAAAGGCCGTTGTTTTCCGTACGAGCAGTACTTC.

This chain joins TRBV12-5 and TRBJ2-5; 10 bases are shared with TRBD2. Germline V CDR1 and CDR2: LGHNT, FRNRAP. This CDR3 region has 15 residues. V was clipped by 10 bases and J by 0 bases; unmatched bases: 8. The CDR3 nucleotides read TGTGCTACTCGGACTAGCGGCCCTGACCAAGAGACCCAGTACTTC. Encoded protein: CATRTSGPDQETQYF.

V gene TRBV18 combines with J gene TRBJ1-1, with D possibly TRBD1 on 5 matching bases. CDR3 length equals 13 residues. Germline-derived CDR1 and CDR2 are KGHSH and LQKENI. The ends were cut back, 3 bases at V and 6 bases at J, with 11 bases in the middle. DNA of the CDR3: TGTGCCAGCTCACCGAGGGGTGGGGCTGAAGCTTTCTTT. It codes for CASSPRGGAEAFF.

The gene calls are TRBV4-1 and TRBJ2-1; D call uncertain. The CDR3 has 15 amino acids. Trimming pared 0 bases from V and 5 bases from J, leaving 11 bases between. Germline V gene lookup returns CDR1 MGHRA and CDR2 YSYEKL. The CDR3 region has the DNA TGCGCCAGCAGCCAAGATATCAGGTACAACAATGAGCAGTTCTTC. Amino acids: CASSQDIRYNNEQFF.

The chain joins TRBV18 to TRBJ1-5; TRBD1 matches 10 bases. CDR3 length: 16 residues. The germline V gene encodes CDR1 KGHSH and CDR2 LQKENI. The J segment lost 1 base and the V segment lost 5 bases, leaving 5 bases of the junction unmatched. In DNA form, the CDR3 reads TGTGCCAGCTCAAGCGACAGGGGGCAAAGCAATCAGCCCCAGCATTTT. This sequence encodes CASSSDRGQSNQPQHF.

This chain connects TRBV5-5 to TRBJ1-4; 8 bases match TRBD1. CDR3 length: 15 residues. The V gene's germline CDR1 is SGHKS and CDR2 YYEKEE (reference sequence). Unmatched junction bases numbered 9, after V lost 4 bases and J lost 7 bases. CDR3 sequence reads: CASSAWGRGLEKLFF. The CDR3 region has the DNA TGTGCCAGCAGCGCCTGGGGCAGGGGGCTTGAAAAACTGTTTTTT.

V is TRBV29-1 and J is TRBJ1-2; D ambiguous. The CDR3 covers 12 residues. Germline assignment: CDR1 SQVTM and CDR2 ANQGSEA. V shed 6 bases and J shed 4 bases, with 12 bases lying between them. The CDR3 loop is CSVTRMSYGYTF. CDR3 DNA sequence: TGCAGCGTAACTAGGATGAGCTATGGCTACACCTTC.

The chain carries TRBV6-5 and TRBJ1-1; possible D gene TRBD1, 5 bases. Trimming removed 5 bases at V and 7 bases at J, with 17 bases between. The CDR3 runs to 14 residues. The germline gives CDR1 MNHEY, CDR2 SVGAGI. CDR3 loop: CASSPGANTFEAFF. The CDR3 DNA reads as TGTGCCAGCAGTCCCGGGGCGAATACCTTTGAAGCTTTCTTT.

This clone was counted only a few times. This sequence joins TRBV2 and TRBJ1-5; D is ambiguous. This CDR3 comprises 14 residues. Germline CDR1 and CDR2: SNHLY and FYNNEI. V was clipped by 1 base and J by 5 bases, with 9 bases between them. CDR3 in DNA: TGTGCCAGCAGTGAAGGACACCCTTATCAGCCCCAGCATTTT. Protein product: CASSEGHPYQPQHF.

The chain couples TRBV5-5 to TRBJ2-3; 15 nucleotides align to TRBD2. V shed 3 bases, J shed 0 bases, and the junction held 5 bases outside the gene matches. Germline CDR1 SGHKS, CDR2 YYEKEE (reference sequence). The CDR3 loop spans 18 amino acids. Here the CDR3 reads CASSSGLAGGPSTDTQYF. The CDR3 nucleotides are TGTGCCAGCAGCTCTGGACTAGCGGGAGGGCCAAGCACAGATACGCAGTATTTT.

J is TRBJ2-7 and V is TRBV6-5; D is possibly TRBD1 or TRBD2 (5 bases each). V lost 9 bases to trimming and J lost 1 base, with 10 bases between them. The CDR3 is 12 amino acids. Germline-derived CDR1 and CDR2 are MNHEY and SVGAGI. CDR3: CASGDGSYEQYF. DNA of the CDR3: TGTGCCAGTGGGGACGGTTCCTACGAGCAGTACTTC.

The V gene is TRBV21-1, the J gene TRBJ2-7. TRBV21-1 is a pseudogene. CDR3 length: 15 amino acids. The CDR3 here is CASSKEGIHHYEQYF. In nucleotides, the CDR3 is TGTGCCAGCAGCAAAGAAGGGATACACCACTACGAGCAGTACTTC.

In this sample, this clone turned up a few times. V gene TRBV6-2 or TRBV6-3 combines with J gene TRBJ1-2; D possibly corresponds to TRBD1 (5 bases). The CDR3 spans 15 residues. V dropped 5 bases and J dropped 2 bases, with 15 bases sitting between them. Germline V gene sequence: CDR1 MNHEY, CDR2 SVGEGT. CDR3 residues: CASSLDRVSNYGYTF. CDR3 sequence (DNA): TGTGCCAGCAGTCTCGACAGAGTAAGCAACTATGGCTACACCTTC.

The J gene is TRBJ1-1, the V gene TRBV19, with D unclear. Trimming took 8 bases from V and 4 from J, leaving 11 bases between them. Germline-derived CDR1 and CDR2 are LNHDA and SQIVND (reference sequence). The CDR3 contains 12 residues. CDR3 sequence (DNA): TGTGCCAGTGCGCCGCGTGCCACTGAAGCTTTCTTT. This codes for CASAPRATEAFF.

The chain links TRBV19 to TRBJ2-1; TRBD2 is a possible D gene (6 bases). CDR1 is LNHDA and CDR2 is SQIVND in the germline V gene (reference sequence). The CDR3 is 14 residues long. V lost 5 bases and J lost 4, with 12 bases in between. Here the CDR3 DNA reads TGTGCCAGTAGTGCCGGGACTCCTTACAATGAGCAGTTCTTC. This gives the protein CASSAGTPYNEQFF.

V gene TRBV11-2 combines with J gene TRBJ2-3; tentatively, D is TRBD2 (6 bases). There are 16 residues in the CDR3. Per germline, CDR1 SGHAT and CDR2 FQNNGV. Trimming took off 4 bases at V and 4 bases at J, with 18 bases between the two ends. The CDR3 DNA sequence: TGTGCCAGCAGCTCCCTCGGGACTGCAAGGGCAGATACGCAGTATTTT. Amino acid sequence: CASSSLGTARADTQYF.

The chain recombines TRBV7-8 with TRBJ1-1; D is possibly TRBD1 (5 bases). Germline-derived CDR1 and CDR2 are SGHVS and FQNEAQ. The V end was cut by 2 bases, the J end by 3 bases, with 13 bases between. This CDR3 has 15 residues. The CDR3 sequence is CASSLLSGTDTEAFF. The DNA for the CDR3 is TGTGCCAGCAGCTTACTGTCAGGGACGGACACTGAAGCTTTCTTT.

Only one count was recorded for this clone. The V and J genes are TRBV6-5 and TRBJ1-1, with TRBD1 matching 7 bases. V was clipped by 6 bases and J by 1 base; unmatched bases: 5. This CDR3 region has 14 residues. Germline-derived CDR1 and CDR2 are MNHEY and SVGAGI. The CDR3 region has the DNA TGTGCCAGCAGGTCCGGGACAGCGAACACTGAAGCTTTCTTT. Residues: CASRSGTANTEAFF.

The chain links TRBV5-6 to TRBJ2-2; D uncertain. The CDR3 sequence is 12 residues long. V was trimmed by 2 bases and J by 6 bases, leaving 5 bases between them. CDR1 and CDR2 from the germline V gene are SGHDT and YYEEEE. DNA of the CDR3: TGTGCCAGCAGCTTTTCTGCCGGGGAGCTGTTTTTT. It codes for CASSFSAGELFF.

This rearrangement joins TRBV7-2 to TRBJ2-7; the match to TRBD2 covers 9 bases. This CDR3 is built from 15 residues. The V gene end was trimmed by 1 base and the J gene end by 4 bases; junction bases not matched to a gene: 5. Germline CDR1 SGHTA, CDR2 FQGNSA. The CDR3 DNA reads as TGTGCCAGCAGCTTAGGGGTAGCGGGGGTATACGAGCAGTACTTC. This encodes CASSLGVAGVYEQYF.

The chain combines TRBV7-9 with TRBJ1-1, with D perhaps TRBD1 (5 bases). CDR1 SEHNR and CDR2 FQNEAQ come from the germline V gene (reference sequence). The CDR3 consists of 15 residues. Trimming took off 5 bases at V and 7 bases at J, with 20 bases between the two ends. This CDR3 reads CASSQQPGGRLEAFF. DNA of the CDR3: TGTGCCAGCAGCCAGCAACCGGGGGGAAGACTTGAAGCTTTCTTT. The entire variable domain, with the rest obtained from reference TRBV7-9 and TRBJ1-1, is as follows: DTGVSQNPRHKITKRGQNVTFRCDPISEHNRLYWYRQTLGQGPEFLTYFQNEAQLEKSRLLSDRFSAERPKGSFSTLEIQRTEQGDSAMYLCASSQQPGGRLEAFFGQGTRLTVV.

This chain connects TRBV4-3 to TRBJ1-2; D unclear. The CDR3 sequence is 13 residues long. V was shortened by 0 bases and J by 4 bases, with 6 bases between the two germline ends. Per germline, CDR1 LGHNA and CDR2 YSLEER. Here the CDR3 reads CASSQDETYGYTF. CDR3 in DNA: TGCGCCAGCAGCCAAGACGAGACCTATGGCTACACCTTC.

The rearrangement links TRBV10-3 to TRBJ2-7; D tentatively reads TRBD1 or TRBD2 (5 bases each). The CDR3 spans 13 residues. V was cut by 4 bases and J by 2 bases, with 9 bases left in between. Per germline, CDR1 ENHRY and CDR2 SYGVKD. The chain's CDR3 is CAISAGQPYEQYF. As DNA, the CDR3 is TGTGCCATCAGTGCGGGGCAGCCCTACGAGCAGTACTTC.

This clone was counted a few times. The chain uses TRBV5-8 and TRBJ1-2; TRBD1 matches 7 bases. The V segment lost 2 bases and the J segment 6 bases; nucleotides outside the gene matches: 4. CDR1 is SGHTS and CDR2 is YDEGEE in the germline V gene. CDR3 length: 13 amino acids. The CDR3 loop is CASSFRGGNGYTF. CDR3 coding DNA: TGTGCCAGCAGCTTCAGGGGGGGGAATGGCTACACCTTC. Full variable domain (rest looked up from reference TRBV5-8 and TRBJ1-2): EAGVTQSPTHLIKTRGQQATLRCSPISGHTSVYWYQQALGLGLQFLLWYDEGEERNRGNFPPRFSGRQFPNYSSELNVNALELEDSALYLCASSFRGGNGYTFGSGTRLTVV.

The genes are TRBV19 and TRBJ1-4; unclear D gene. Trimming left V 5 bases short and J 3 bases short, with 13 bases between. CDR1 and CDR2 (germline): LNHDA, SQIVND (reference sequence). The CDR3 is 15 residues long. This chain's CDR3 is CASSPAPSSNEKLFF. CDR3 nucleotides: TGTGCCAGTAGTCCCGCCCCGTCGTCTAATGAAAAACTGTTTTTT.

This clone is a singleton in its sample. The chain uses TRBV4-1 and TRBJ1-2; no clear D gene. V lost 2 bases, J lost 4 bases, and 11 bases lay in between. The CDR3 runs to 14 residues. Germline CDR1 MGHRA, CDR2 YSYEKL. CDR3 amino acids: CASSQYGQSYGYTF. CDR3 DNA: TGCGCCAGCAGCCAATATGGGCAGTCCTATGGCTACACCTTC.

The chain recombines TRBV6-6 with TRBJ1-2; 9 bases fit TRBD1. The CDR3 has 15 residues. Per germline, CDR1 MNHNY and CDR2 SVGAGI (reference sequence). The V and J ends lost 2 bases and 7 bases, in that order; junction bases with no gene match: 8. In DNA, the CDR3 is TGTGCCAGCAGTTACGACCTAGGGACAGGGATTGGCTACACCTTC. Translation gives CASSYDLGTGIGYTF.

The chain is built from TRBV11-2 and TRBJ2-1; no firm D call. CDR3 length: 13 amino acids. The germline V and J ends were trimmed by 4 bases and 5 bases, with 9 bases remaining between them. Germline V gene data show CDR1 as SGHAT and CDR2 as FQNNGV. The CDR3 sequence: CASSSIGNNEQFF. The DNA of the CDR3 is TGTGCCAGCAGCTCCATCGGAAACAATGAGCAGTTCTTC. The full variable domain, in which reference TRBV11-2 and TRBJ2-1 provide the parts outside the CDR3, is EAGVAQSPRYKIIEKRQSVAFWCNPISGHATLYWYQQILGQGPKLLIQFQNNGVVDDSQLPKDRFSAERLKGVDSTLKIQPAKLEDSAVYLCASSSIGNNEQFFGPGTRLTVL.